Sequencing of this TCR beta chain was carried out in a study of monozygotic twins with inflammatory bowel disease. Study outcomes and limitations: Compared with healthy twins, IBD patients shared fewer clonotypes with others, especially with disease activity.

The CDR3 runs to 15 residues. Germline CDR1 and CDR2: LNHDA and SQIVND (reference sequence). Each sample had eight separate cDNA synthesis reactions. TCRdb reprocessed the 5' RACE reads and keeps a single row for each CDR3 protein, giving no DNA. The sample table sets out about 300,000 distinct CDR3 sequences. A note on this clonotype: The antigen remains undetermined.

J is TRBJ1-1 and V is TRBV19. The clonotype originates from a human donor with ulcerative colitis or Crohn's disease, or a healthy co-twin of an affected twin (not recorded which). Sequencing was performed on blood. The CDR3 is CASRRGGSANTEAFF.